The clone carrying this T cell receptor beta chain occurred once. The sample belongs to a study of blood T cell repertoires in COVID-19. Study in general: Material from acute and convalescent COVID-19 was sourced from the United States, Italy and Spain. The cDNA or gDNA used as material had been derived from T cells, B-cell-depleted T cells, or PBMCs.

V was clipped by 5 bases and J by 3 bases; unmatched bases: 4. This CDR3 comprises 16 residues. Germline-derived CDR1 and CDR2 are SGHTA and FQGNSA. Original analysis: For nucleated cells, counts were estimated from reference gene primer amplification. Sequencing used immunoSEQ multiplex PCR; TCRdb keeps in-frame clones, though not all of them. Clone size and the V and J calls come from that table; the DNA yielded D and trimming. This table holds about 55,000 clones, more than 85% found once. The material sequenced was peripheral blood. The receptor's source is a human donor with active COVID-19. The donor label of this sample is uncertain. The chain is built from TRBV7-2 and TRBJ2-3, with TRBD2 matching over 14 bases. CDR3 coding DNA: TGTGCCAGCAGCGGGACTAGCGGGGGTAGGACAGATACGCAGTATTTT. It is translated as CASSGTSGGRTDTQYF.